Each of the 18 T cell receptor beta chains below was sequenced from the same sample in a study of graft-versus-host responses after intestinal transplantation. Produced via immunoSEQ multiplex PCR; TCRdb's table is partial and in-frame only. The table includes about 80,000 clones, about 90% detected once. Sequencing used PBMCs, obtained 98 days after intestinal transplantation. These receptors were taken from a human patient who received an intestinal transplant, so some T cells may come from the graft donor.

The chain links TRBV5-1 to TRBJ2-6; the D gene is possibly TRBD2 (7 bases). The ends were cut back, 2 bases at V and 4 bases at J, with 19 bases in the middle. This CDR3 is 18 amino acids long. Per the germline V gene, CDR1 is SGHRS and CDR2 is YFSETQ. The CDR3 nucleotides are TGCGCCAGCAGCTTAGGACTTACGCGGGGGCCCGGGGCCAACGTCCTGACTTTC. It translates to CASSLGLTRGPGANVLTF.

This chain links TRBV11-2 with TRBJ2-7; 9 bases are a match to TRBD2. Germline CDR1 reads SGHAT; CDR2 reads FQNNGV. Trimming at V came to 6 bases and at J to 4 bases, leaving 13 bases not matched to a gene. The CDR3 sequence is 16 residues long. The CDR3 nucleotides read TGTGCCAGCAGTCGCACGGGCACTAGCGGGTTTTACGAGCAGTACTTC. It is translated as CASSRTGTSGFYEQYF.

This chain joins TRBV28 and TRBJ2-1, with D tentatively TRBD1 (6 bases). The germline V gene encodes CDR1 MDHEN and CDR2 SYDVKM. V was shortened by 3 bases and J by 2 bases, with 8 bases between the two germline ends. The CDR3 extends over 14 amino acids. DNA of the CDR3: TGTGCCAGCAGTTTGGGGGCAACCTACAATGAGCAGTTCTTC. This gives the protein CASSLGATYNEQFF.

V gene TRBV5-4 combines with J gene TRBJ1-2; D gene uncertain. CDR3 length: 15 amino acids. V was cut by 1 base and J by 2 bases, with 12 bases left in between. CDR1 and CDR2 from the germline V gene are SGHNT and YYREEE (reference sequence). DNA for the CDR3: TGTGCCAGCAGCTTGAAGACGACACGCAACTATGGCTACACCTTC. Translation gives CASSLKTTRNYGYTF. Full variable domain (remainder filled in from reference TRBV5-4 and TRBJ1-2): ETGVTQSPTHLIKTRGQQVTLRCSSQSGHNTVSWYQQALGQGPQFIFQYYREEENGRGNFPPRFSGLQFPNYSSELNVNALELDDSALYLCASSLKTTRNYGYTFGSGTRLTVV.

The V gene is TRBV5-4, the J gene TRBJ1-2; D is uncertain. Germline V gene data show CDR1 as SGHNT and CDR2 as YYREEE (reference sequence). The CDR3 sequence is 14 residues long. V lost 1 base to trimming and J lost 6 bases, with 13 bases between them. The CDR3 nucleotides read TGTGCCAGCAGCTTGATGTTCGCGGGCGATGGCTACACCTTC. Its translation: CASSLMFAGDGYTF.

J is TRBJ1-1 and V is TRBV10-2, with TRBD1 as a possible D gene (5 bases). CDR3 length: 12 amino acids. The germline V gene encodes CDR1 WSHSY and CDR2 SAAADI. Trimming pared 6 bases from V and 6 bases from J, leaving 11 bases between. The CDR3 is CASRGGGAEAFF. The DNA of the CDR3 is TGCGCCAGCAGAGGTGGGGGGGCTGAAGCTTTCTTT.

In DNA form, the CDR3 reads TGTGCCAGCTCACCGGGGTCCTACGAGCAGTACTTC. This codes for CASSPGSYEQYF. The chain has TRBV18 and TRBJ2-7; D unclear. Trimming removed 3 bases from V and 1 base from J, with 4 bases in between. Germline assignment: CDR1 KGHSH and CDR2 LQKENI. The CDR3 spans 12 residues.

The gene calls are TRBV18 and TRBJ1-5; D perhaps matches TRBD1 (6 bases). Germline V gives CDR1 KGHSH, CDR2 LQKENI. V lost 5 bases and J 2 bases, leaving 10 bases between the germline ends. This CDR3 contains 14 residues. CDR3 protein: CASSSGDGNQPQHF. CDR3 coding DNA: TGTGCCAGCTCATCAGGGGATGGCAATCAGCCCCAGCATTTT.

The genes are TRBV6-1 and TRBJ1-1; 7 nucleotides align to TRBD1. V lost 6 bases and J lost 3; bases outside the gene matches: 7. In germline, CDR1 is MNHNS, CDR2 SASEGT. This CDR3 is built from 14 residues. CDR3 in DNA: TGTGCCAGCAGCCAAGGACAGGTCCACACTGAAGCTTTCTTT. Protein: CASSQGQVHTEAFF.

The J gene is TRBJ2-2, the V gene TRBV9; D is undetermined. CDR1 is SGDLS and CDR2 is YYNGEE in the germline V gene. Deletions cut 0 bases from V and 5 bases from J, with 5 bases between. CDR3 length: 13 amino acids. The CDR3 coding sequence is TGTGCCAGCAGCGTAGGACGGACCGGGGAGCTGTTTTTT. Translated: CASSVGRTGELFF. The full variable domain, in which reference TRBV9 and TRBJ2-2 provide the parts outside the CDR3, is DSGVTQTPKHLITATGQRVTLRCSPRSGDLSVYWYQQSLDQGLQFLIQYYNGEERAKGNILERFSAQQFPDLHSELNLSSLELGDSALYFCASSVGRTGELFFGEGSRLTVL.

The chain couples TRBV9 to TRBJ1-2, with D possibly matching TRBD1 (5 bases). V dropped 2 bases and J dropped 3 bases, with 11 bases sitting between them. Germline assignment: CDR1 SGDLS and CDR2 YYNGEE. This CDR3 has 14 amino acids. The chain's CDR3 is CASSVSGLDYGYTF. The DNA of the CDR3 is TGTGCCAGCAGCGTTTCAGGGCTTGACTATGGCTACACCTTC.

This clone was recorded only once. V is TRBV7-2 and J is TRBJ1-1; tentatively, D is TRBD1 (6 bases). The CDR3 contains 18 residues. Deletions cut 5 bases from V and 0 bases from J, with 22 bases between. Germline V gives CDR1 SGHTA, CDR2 FQGNSA. The CDR3 reads CASSGRGQGPGVNTEAFF. DNA for the CDR3: TGTGCCAGCAGCGGGAGGGGTCAGGGGCCAGGGGTGAACACTGAAGCTTTCTTT.

This clone was observed once. The chain employs TRBV5-6 and TRBJ2-3; TRBD2 matches 8 bases. After removal of 1 base from V and 7 bases from J, the junction contained 8 bases not matched to a gene. CDR1 is SGHDT and CDR2 is YYEEEE in the germline V gene. There are 15 residues in the CDR3. The chain's CDR3 is CASSLRGGTLNTQYF. The CDR3 DNA reads as TGTGCCAGCAGCTTGCGGGGGGGCACGCTTAATACGCAGTATTTT.

This chain uses TRBV29-1 with TRBJ1-2; D not resolved. V was clipped by 5 bases and J by 4 bases, with 11 bases between them. The CDR3 loop spans 12 amino acids. CDR1 is SQVTM and CDR2 is ANQGSEA in the germline V gene. This CDR3 reads CSVRTARYGYTF. CDR3 DNA sequence: TGCAGCGTTAGGACGGCTCGCTATGGCTACACCTTC.

Only one count was recorded for this clone. The chain has TRBV7-6 and TRBJ2-1; D is unresolved. The ends were cut back, 2 bases at V and 2 bases at J, with 10 bases in the middle. Per germline, CDR1 SGHVS and CDR2 FNYEAQ. There are 15 residues in the CDR3. In DNA form, the CDR3 reads TGTGCCAGCAGCTTACCCGCGACCCCCTACAATGAGCAGTTCTTC. Residues: CASSLPATPYNEQFF.

The CDR3 loop reads CASSSAGKETQYF. CDR3 coding DNA: TGTGCCAGCAGCTCCGCCGGGAAAGAGACCCAGTACTTC. The rearrangement links TRBV11-2 to TRBJ2-5, with a weak D call TRBD2 (5 bases). Looked up from germline, CDR1 is SGHAT and CDR2 is FQNNGV. CDR3 size: 13 residues. The V and J ends lost 4 bases and 3 bases respectively, with 9 bases between them.

CDR3 protein: CASSSSSNEQFF. For the CDR3, the DNA is TGTGCCAGCAGCTCCTCTAGCAATGAGCAGTTCTTC. The rearrangement joins TRBV5-4 to TRBJ2-1, with D uncertain. CDR3 length: 12 amino acids. The germline V gene has CDR1 SGHNT and CDR2 YYREEE (reference sequence). V lost 3 bases and J 6 bases, leaving 7 bases between the germline ends.

This chain uses TRBV5-4 with TRBJ2-5, with D possibly being TRBD1 (5 bases). The CDR3 sequence is 12 residues long. The germline gives CDR1 SGHNT, CDR2 YYREEE (reference sequence). Trimming took 6 bases from V and 5 from J, leaving 11 bases between them. The CDR3 here is CASKGDSETQYF. DNA for the CDR3: TGTGCCAGCAAAGGGGATTCCGAGACCCAGTACTTC.